This passage covers 9 T cell receptor beta chains from one sample sequenced in a study of T cells in Graves' hyperthyroidism and ophthalmopathy. The TCR beta CDR3 regions underwent amplification using RNA transcripts as the source. A first-round RT-PCR of the TCR CDR3 used the HTBI primer set. MiXCR was run by TCRdb on the multiplex PCR reads, yielding one entry per CDR3 protein. The table lists hundreds of thousands of distinct CDR3 sequences, around 25% of them singletons. The sequenced sample consisted of blood. All receptors derive from a man aged 45-65 years with Graves' hyperthyroidism.

This clonotype appeared many times. The CDR3 sequence is CSVGLPSGYNEQFF. In DNA, the CDR3 is TGCAGCGTGGGTCTTCCCAGCGGATACAATGAGCAGTTCTTC. The chain joins TRBV29-1 to TRBJ2-1, with D possibly TRBD2 on 5 matching bases. V lost 6 bases and J 4 bases, leaving 16 bases between the germline ends. Germline V gives CDR1 SQVTM, CDR2 ANQGSEA. The CDR3 sequence is 14 residues long.

This clonotype was recorded a few times. V is TRBV29-1 and J is TRBJ2-5; 8 nucleotides align to TRBD2. With V trimmed by 7 bases and J by 5 bases, 12 bases remained unmatched. Germline loops: CDR1 SQVTM, CDR2 ANQGSEA. CDR3 length equals 14 residues. The CDR3 spells CSAQSGGGEETQYF. The CDR3 coding sequence is TGCAGCGCCCAGTCCGGGGGGGGTGAGGAGACCCAGTACTTC.

The rearrangement links TRBV7-2 to TRBJ1-6, with 8 bases identical to TRBD1. V was pared by 3 bases and J by 9 bases, with 4 bases of the junction left unmatched. In germline, CDR1 is SGHTA, CDR2 FQGNSA. This CDR3 is 14 amino acids long. CDR3 in amino acids: CASSFGRGPSPLHF. In DNA form, the CDR3 reads TGTGCCAGCAGCTTCGGCAGGGGGCCTTCACCCCTCCACTTT.

The count of this clonotype is one. The rearrangement uses TRBV20-1 and TRBJ2-5, with D possibly TRBD2 on 6 matching bases. CDR1 and CDR2 from the germline V gene are DFQATT and SNEGSKA (reference sequence). The CDR3 totals 13 residues. Between the trimmed V and J ends, which lost 7 bases and 5 bases, there was a span of 17 bases. The CDR3 here is CSGRGTSLETQYF. In DNA form, the CDR3 reads TGCAGTGGTAGGGGAACTAGCCTTGAGACCCAGTACTTC.

This clonotype turned up a few times. This rearrangement joins TRBV10-3 to TRBJ2-7; 9 nucleotides match TRBD1. Unmatched junction bases numbered 5, after V lost 0 bases and J lost 2 bases. CDR1 ENHRY and CDR2 SYGVKD come from the germline V gene. CDR3 length: 16 amino acids. The CDR3 sequence: CAISESGQGKAYEQYF. The DNA for the CDR3 is TGTGCCATCAGTGAGTCGGGACAGGGTAAGGCCTACGAGCAGTACTTC.

J is TRBJ2-5 and V is TRBV2; TRBD1 matches at 12 bases. V lost 6 bases to trimming and J lost 5 bases; unmatched junction nucleotides: 7. This CDR3 is 15 amino acids long. Germline CDR1 SNHLY, CDR2 FYNNEI. Here the CDR3 reads CASRLGTGGFETQYF. CDR3 in DNA: TGTGCCAGCAGGCTCGGGACAGGGGGCTTCGAGACCCAGTACTTC. The full variable domain, rest sourced from reference TRBV2 and TRBJ2-5, is EPEVTQTPSHQVTQMGQEVILRCVPISNHLYFYWYRQILGQKVEFLVSFYNNEISEKSEIFDDQFSVERPDGSNFTLKIRSTKLEDSAMYFCASRLGTGGFETQYFGPGTRLLVL.

This clonotype was observed a few times. V usage is TRBV6-5 and J usage is TRBJ2-1, with TRBD2 matching over 10 bases. Trimming took 5 bases from V and 7 from J; bases not matched to a gene: 14. The CDR3 contains 17 residues. Germline V lookup: CDR1 MNHEY, CDR2 SVGAGI. The chain's CDR3 is CASSPRASGSGWNEQFF. The CDR3 DNA follows: TGTGCCAGCAGTCCCCGGGCTAGCGGGAGTGGTTGGAATGAGCAGTTCTTC.

The sample holds a few counts of this clonotype. This chain uses TRBV27 with TRBJ2-1, with 7 bases that match TRBD2. Germline loops: CDR1 MNHEY, CDR2 SMNVEV (reference sequence). The CDR3 is 15 residues long. The V gene end was trimmed by 5 bases and the J gene end by 5 bases; junction bases not matched to a gene: 9. CDR3 amino acids: CASSMTSLKDNEQFF. CDR3 bases: TGTGCCAGCAGTATGACTAGCCTCAAAGACAATGAGCAGTTCTTC.

This clonotype was seen at least ten times. The chain joins TRBV30 to TRBJ2-7, with TRBD2 matching 9 bases. Per the germline V gene, CDR1 is GTSNPN and CDR2 is SVGIG (reference sequence). CDR3 size: 15 residues. The J segment lost 4 bases and the V segment lost 2 bases, leaving 9 bases of the junction unmatched. The CDR3: CAWSPGLALLYEQYF. The CDR3 coding sequence is TGTGCCTGGAGTCCTGGACTAGCGCTACTGTACGAGCAGTACTTC.